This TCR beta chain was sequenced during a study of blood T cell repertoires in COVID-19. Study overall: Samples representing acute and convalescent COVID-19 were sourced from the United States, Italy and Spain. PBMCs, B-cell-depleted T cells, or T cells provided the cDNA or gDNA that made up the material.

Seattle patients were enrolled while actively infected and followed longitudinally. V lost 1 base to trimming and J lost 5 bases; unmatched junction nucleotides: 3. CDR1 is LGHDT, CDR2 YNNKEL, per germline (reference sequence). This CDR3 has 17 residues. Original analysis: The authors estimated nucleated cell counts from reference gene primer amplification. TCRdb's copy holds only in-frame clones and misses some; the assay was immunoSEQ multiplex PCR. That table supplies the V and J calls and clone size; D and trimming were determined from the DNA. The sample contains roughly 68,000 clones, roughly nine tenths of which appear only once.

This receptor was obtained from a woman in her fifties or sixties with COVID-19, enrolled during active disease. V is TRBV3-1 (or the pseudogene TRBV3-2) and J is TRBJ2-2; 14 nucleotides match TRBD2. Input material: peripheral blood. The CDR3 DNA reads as TGTGCCAGCAGCCAAGGACTAGCGGGAGGGGGGACCGGGGAGCTGTTTTTT. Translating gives CASSQGLAGGGTGELFF.